This TCR beta chain was sequenced during a study of T cells in Graves' hyperthyroidism and ophthalmopathy (dated by TCRdb to the late 2010s). Background for the entire study: Peripheral blood was sampled at the time of initial diagnosis, prior to any treatment. To identify TCR V-J signatures that set the groups apart, the researchers used a discovery cohort of 100 patients, made up of approximately 43 with Graves' ophthalmopathy and some 56 with stable Graves' hyperthyroidism. Prospective prediction of ophthalmopathy was tested in an independent validation cohort of about 19 hyperthyroidism patients and around 16 patients who later progressed to ophthalmopathy. For training and testing, the 110 or so patients in the discovery cohort were randomly divided in a 7:3 ratio. In roughly six Graves' hyperthyroidism patients, the study also compared T-cell repertoires from thyroid tissue with T-cell repertoires from blood. After blood sampling, hyperthyroidism patients were treated with methimazole at a starting dose of 30 mg daily, and ophthalmopathy patients were treated with high-dose intravenous methylprednisolone. TCR Vbeta CDR3 sequencing of 130 to 150 peripheral blood samples (approximately 44 ophthalmopathy, about 80 hyperthyroidism and roughly 17 progressor patients) is reported in the paper.

The germline V gene specifies MDHEN as CDR1 and SYDVKM as CDR2. The V and J ends are trimmed by 1 base and 5 bases, leaving 20 bases between them. Taken from cysteine to phenylalanine, the CDR3 has 17 residues. The sequence is cut down to CDR3 DNA, 51 bases in frame from base 1. A note on this clonotype: The antigen it binds to is not known. No much larger clonotype is one base removed from it; base qualities were not supplied.

Graves' hyperthyroidism was defined as stable when no progression to ophthalmopathy occurred over 18 months of follow-up. Hyperthyroidism patients were newly diagnosed, had a disease duration of under 2 months, and were aged 18 to 65 years. Exclusion was applied to patients with uncontrolled infections, other autoimmune diseases, pregnancy or lactation. Clinical symptoms, serum thyroxine and TRAb, thyroid ultrasound, and orbital computed tomography formed the basis for the diagnoses. PBMCs were separated from 10 ml of fresh peripheral blood using Ficoll-Paque density gradient centrifugation. Total RNA was extracted using Trizol reagent, and RNA quality was assessed on an Agilent 2100 Bioanalyzer. The TCR beta CDR3 regions were amplified from the RNA transcripts. The first round of RT-PCR for the TCR CDR3 was performed with the HTBI primer set and the Qiagen OneStep RT-PCR kit. The libraries were constructed in a second round of multiplex PCR and then size-selected and purified. The libraries were sequenced on an Illumina HiSeq2000 using paired-end 100 bp reads. Turning to the authors' computational methods: SOAPnuke was used to process the raw data, throwing out any read that contained adapters or uncalled bases, had a mean Phred below 15, or lacked an exact constant-primer or identifier match. High-quality paired reads were merged with COPE v1.2.5, and unique nucleotide sequences were defined as clonotypes. MiTCR v1.1 was used to align the clonotypes against IMGT TRBV, TRBD and TRBJ reference segments. The analysis was restricted to V-J combinations with a frequency above 0.0001, which together covered about 99% of the repertoires. The TCS score was defined as the ratio of F50 (clonal expansion) to E x V (chaos), calculated using BLOSUM62-based TCRdist between CDR3 peptides within each V-J. Welch's t-statistics and random forest reduced around 510 V-J features to 13, which were used in a naive Bayes classifier (R e1071). Clones were called with MiXCR by TCRdb after fastp trimmed the public reads at Q25, and only in-frame beta chains were retained. Identical CDR3 proteins give one entry, which carries the most common genes and DNA. Clone size and V and J calls follow TCRdb, not the original study. Within this sample are roughly 420,000 distinct CDR3 sequences, with less than 20% of them counted one time only. The ten most abundant clones make up approximately 8% of the sample.

The research as a whole found: No statistical method was used to set the sample size in advance, and investigators knew the group allocation. In cross-validation, a model built on a 13 V-J signature told ophthalmopathy apart from stable hyperthyroidism with roughly 87% sensitivity and about 81% specificity, and in testing the same model reached 80%/75%. Blood samples also contained most of the expanded thyroid clonotypes (frequency above 0.001), which suggests that blood repertoires may reflect thyroid immune responses. In validation, the model predicted progression to ophthalmopathy with approximately 70% sensitivity and around 72% specificity, a median of approximately 6.7 months before onset.

The sample consisted of blood. The source is a woman under 30 with Graves' hyperthyroidism. The chain links TRBV28 with TRBJ1-2; TRBD1 is a weak D gene call, 5 bases matching. The CDR3 has the sequence CASSLSGDRMETYGYTF. At the DNA level, the sequence is TGTGCCAGCAGTTTATCCGGGGACCGGATGGAAACATATGGCTACACCTTC.